This is a list of T cell receptor beta chains from one sample in a study of T cell changes during pregnancy in multiple sclerosis. Sequencing was performed with immunoSEQ multiplex PCR; in TCRdb, only in-frame clones are kept and a portion is missing. Of 20,000 to 25,000 clones in the sample, roughly 89% are singletons; the top ten hold roughly 6.9%. The sequenced sample was CD8+ T cells from peripheral blood mononuclear cells, obtained in the first trimester of pregnancy. The receptors were sampled from a female donor with multiple sclerosis, enrolled in a pregnancy study. The CDR3 runs from the conserved cysteine through the conserved F or W. Each record gives: V gene, J gene, CDR3 protein.

TRBV4-1	TRBJ2-1	CASSHTSGRVHEQFF
TRBV5-5	TRBJ1-5	CASSFGGTGAYSNQPQHF
TRBV7-9	TRBJ2-7	CASSSGTKQLYEQYF
TRBV5-5	TRBJ1-2	CASSPDRVKTF
TRBV13	TRBJ2-3	CASREVTGRDGSHTQYF
TRBV28	TRBJ2-7	CASSPGLAGGHEQYF
TRBV29-1	TRBJ2-7	CSVGAEVEQYF
TRBV14	TRBJ2-7	CASSQGQGGYYEQYF
TRBV6-5	TRBJ2-1	CASSSGSSYNEQFF
TRBV7-9	TRBJ2-7	CASSRSGQIYEQYF
TRBV5-8	TRBJ2-2	CASSPWAPSTGELFF
TRBV27	TRBJ2-7	CASSPRTGGHYEQYF
TRBV19	TRBJ2-1	CASSIMGEGPYNEQFF
TRBV27	TRBJ2-1	CASSSSGTYNEQFF
TRBV6-5	TRBJ1-1	CASSSDRGASEAFF
TRBV2	TRBJ2-7	CASRTGTGGLYLYEQYF